These T cell receptor beta chains were read from a single sample in a study of neurological immune-mediated disorders. From the 5' RACE reads, TCRdb called clonotypes with MiXCR, one entry per CDR3 protein. The sample shows about 46,000 distinct CDR3 sequences, around a tenth of them seen only once. The source material was PBMCs. These receptors all come from a man between 70 and 80 years old with HTLV-1-associated myelopathy (HAM/TSP). Both conserved end residues are part of each CDR3. Fields, in order: CDR3 protein, CDR3 DNA, clone size, D gene, J gene, CDR3 length, V gene. D genes are given only for firm matches. Rows may omit the clone size; those that give it use once, few, many or a size class.

CASTVTVMNTEAFF TGTGCCAGCACCGTGACGGTCATGAACACTGAAGCTTTCTTT many - TRBJ1-1 14 TRBV28
CASSQGPQGSTGELFF TGTGCCAGCAGCCAAGGGCCCCAGGGTAGCACCGGGGAGCTGTTTTTT many - TRBJ2-2 16 TRBV4-2
CASSQGPNQPQHF TGTGCCAGCAGTCAGGGTCCAAATCAGCCCCAGCATTTT many - TRBJ1-5 13 TRBV3-1
CAGEGALGYEQYF TGTGCCGGTGAGGGGGCGTTGGGATACGAGCAGTACTTC many TRBD1 TRBJ2-7 13 TRBV7-9
CASSLGTGAYGYTF TGTGCCAGCAGCTTAGGCACGGGGGCCTATGGCTACACCTTC many - TRBJ1-2 14 TRBV7-9
CASSPLYGVVVDTQYF TGTGCCAGCAGCCCCCTTTATGGCGTGGTCGTGGATACGCAGTATTTT many - TRBJ2-3 16 TRBV7-9
CTSPHARELFF TGTACCAGCCCCCACGCCCGGGAGCTGTTTTTT many - TRBJ2-2 11 TRBV6-8
CASSFLFRGRYEQFF TGTGCCAGCAGCTTCCTTTTTCGGGGGCGCTATGAGCAGTTCTTC - - TRBJ2-1 15 TRBV5-6
CSARDWGDSENQPQHF TGCAGTGCTAGAGATTGGGGGGACAGTGAAAATCAGCCCCAGCATTTT - TRBD1 TRBJ1-5 16 TRBV20-1
CSASSLATKRLYGYTF TGCAGTGCTAGTTCCCTCGCGACAAAGCGTCTCTATGGCTACACCTTC many - TRBJ1-2 16 TRBV20-1
CASKRRNEAFQPQHF TGTGCCAGTAAAAGACGAAATGAGGCCTTCCAGCCCCAGCATTTT - - TRBJ1-5 15 TRBV19
CASSVVRGDTQYF TGTGCCAGCAGCGTAGTTCGGGGAGATACGCAGTATTTT many - TRBJ2-3 13 TRBV9
CAISGTSRGDTIYF TGTGCCATCAGTGGGACGTCTAGGGGGGACACCATATATTTT many - TRBJ1-3 14 TRBV10-3
CASSGSRSDTQYF TGTGCCAGCAGTGGGAGTAGGTCAGATACGCAGTATTTT many - TRBJ2-3 13 TRBV2
CASTFYNEQFF TGTGCCAGTACTTTTTACAATGAGCAGTTCTTC many - TRBJ2-1 11 TRBV19
CATKRTSACPRSYEQYF TGTGCCACCAAAAGGACGTCGGCGTGTCCCCGATCCTACGAGCAGTACTTC many - TRBJ2-7 17 TRBV21-1
CSALTGDYEQYF TGCAGCGCCCTAACAGGGGACTACGAGCAGTACTTC many TRBD1 TRBJ2-7 12 TRBV29-1
CASSHAATGGYEQYF TGCGCCAGCAGCCATGCTGCAACAGGGGGTTACGAGCAGTACTTC few TRBD1 TRBJ2-7 15 TRBV4-3
CASSKRQGLQETQYF TGTGCCAGCAGCAAACGACAGGGACTCCAAGAGACCCAGTACTTC many - TRBJ2-5 15 TRBV11-1
CASSLSTGGVYGYTF TGTGCCAGCAGCTTATCAACAGGGGGTGTCTATGGCTACACCTTC many TRBD1 TRBJ1-2 15 TRBV7-9
CASSYQQSTGELFF TGTGCCAGCAGTTATCAGCAGAGCACCGGGGAGCTGTTTTTT many - TRBJ2-2 14 TRBV6-2/TRBV6-3
CSARVLSGRVLEQYF TGCAGTGCTAGAGTCCTTAGCGGGAGGGTCTTGGAGCAGTACTTC many TRBD2 TRBJ2-7 15 TRBV20-1
CASTRRQEYSGANVLTF TGTGCCAGCACCAGGAGACAGGAGTACTCTGGGGCCAACGTCCTGACTTTC many - TRBJ2-6 17 TRBV6-5
CASSLGWERGTYEQYF TGTGCCAGCAGCCTGGGGTGGGAGCGGGGTACCTACGAGCAGTACTTC many TRBD2 TRBJ2-7 16 TRBV12-3/TRBV12-4
CASSVGPSVNYEQYF TGTGCCAGCAGCGTAGGTCCCAGCGTGAATTACGAGCAGTACTTC many - TRBJ2-7 15 TRBV9
CASSITGEAFF TGTGCCAGCAGTATTACGGGTGAAGCTTTCTTT medium-sized - TRBJ1-1 11 TRBV12-3/TRBV12-4
CSARNAREIFRSTDTQYF TGCAGTGCTAGAAACGCGCGGGAGATATTTAGAAGCACAGATACGCAGTATTTT many TRBD2 TRBJ2-3 18 TRBV20-1
CASSPAGGSGANVLTF TGTGCCAGCAGCCCCGCGGGCGGCTCTGGGGCCAACGTCCTGACTTTC many - TRBJ2-6 16 TRBV6-4
CASSAGGTSGSRPTAEQYF TGCGCCAGCTCGGCCGGGGGGACTAGCGGGAGTCGCCCTACGGCCGAGCAGTACTTC many TRBD2 TRBJ2-7 19 TRBV5-1
CASSQDLAYEQYF TGTGCCAGCAGCCAAGATCTAGCCTACGAGCAGTACTTC many - TRBJ2-7 13 TRBV4-2
CAISEVWYSPLHF TGTGCCATCAGTGAAGTGTGGTATTCACCCCTCCACTTT many - TRBJ1-6 13 TRBV10-3
CASSSIAGGRGAYEQYF TGTGCCAGCAGTTCAATAGCGGGAGGAAGAGGGGCCTACGAGCAGTACTTC many TRBD2 TRBJ2-7 17 TRBV12-3/TRBV12-4
CSAKGLLAGGNEQFF TGCAGTGCTAAGGGCCTACTAGCGGGGGGTAATGAGCAGTTCTTC many TRBD2 TRBJ2-1 15 TRBV20-1
CASSHVGPSPYEQYF TGTGCCAGCAGCCATGTCGGACCTAGCCCCTACGAGCAGTACTTC - - TRBJ2-7 15 TRBV4-2
CASSIRRGMNTEAFF TGTGCCAGCAGTATACGTAGGGGGATGAACACTGAAGCTTTCTTT few - TRBJ1-1 15 TRBV2